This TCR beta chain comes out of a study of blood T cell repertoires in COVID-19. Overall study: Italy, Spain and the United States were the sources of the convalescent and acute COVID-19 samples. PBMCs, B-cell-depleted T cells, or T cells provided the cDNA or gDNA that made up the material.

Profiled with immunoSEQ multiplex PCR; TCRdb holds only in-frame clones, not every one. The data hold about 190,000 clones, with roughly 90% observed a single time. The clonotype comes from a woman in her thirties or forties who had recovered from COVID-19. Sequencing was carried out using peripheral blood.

The DNA for the CDR3 is TGTGCCACCAGCAGAGATTTAGGGAGGACTGAAGCTTTCTTT. Encoded protein: CATSRDLGRTEAFF. V gene TRBV15 combines with J gene TRBJ1-1, with no clear D. Germline lookup yields CDR1 LNHNV and CDR2 YYDKDF (reference sequence). V was clipped by 0 bases and J by 5 bases, with 10 bases between them. The CDR3 covers 14 residues.